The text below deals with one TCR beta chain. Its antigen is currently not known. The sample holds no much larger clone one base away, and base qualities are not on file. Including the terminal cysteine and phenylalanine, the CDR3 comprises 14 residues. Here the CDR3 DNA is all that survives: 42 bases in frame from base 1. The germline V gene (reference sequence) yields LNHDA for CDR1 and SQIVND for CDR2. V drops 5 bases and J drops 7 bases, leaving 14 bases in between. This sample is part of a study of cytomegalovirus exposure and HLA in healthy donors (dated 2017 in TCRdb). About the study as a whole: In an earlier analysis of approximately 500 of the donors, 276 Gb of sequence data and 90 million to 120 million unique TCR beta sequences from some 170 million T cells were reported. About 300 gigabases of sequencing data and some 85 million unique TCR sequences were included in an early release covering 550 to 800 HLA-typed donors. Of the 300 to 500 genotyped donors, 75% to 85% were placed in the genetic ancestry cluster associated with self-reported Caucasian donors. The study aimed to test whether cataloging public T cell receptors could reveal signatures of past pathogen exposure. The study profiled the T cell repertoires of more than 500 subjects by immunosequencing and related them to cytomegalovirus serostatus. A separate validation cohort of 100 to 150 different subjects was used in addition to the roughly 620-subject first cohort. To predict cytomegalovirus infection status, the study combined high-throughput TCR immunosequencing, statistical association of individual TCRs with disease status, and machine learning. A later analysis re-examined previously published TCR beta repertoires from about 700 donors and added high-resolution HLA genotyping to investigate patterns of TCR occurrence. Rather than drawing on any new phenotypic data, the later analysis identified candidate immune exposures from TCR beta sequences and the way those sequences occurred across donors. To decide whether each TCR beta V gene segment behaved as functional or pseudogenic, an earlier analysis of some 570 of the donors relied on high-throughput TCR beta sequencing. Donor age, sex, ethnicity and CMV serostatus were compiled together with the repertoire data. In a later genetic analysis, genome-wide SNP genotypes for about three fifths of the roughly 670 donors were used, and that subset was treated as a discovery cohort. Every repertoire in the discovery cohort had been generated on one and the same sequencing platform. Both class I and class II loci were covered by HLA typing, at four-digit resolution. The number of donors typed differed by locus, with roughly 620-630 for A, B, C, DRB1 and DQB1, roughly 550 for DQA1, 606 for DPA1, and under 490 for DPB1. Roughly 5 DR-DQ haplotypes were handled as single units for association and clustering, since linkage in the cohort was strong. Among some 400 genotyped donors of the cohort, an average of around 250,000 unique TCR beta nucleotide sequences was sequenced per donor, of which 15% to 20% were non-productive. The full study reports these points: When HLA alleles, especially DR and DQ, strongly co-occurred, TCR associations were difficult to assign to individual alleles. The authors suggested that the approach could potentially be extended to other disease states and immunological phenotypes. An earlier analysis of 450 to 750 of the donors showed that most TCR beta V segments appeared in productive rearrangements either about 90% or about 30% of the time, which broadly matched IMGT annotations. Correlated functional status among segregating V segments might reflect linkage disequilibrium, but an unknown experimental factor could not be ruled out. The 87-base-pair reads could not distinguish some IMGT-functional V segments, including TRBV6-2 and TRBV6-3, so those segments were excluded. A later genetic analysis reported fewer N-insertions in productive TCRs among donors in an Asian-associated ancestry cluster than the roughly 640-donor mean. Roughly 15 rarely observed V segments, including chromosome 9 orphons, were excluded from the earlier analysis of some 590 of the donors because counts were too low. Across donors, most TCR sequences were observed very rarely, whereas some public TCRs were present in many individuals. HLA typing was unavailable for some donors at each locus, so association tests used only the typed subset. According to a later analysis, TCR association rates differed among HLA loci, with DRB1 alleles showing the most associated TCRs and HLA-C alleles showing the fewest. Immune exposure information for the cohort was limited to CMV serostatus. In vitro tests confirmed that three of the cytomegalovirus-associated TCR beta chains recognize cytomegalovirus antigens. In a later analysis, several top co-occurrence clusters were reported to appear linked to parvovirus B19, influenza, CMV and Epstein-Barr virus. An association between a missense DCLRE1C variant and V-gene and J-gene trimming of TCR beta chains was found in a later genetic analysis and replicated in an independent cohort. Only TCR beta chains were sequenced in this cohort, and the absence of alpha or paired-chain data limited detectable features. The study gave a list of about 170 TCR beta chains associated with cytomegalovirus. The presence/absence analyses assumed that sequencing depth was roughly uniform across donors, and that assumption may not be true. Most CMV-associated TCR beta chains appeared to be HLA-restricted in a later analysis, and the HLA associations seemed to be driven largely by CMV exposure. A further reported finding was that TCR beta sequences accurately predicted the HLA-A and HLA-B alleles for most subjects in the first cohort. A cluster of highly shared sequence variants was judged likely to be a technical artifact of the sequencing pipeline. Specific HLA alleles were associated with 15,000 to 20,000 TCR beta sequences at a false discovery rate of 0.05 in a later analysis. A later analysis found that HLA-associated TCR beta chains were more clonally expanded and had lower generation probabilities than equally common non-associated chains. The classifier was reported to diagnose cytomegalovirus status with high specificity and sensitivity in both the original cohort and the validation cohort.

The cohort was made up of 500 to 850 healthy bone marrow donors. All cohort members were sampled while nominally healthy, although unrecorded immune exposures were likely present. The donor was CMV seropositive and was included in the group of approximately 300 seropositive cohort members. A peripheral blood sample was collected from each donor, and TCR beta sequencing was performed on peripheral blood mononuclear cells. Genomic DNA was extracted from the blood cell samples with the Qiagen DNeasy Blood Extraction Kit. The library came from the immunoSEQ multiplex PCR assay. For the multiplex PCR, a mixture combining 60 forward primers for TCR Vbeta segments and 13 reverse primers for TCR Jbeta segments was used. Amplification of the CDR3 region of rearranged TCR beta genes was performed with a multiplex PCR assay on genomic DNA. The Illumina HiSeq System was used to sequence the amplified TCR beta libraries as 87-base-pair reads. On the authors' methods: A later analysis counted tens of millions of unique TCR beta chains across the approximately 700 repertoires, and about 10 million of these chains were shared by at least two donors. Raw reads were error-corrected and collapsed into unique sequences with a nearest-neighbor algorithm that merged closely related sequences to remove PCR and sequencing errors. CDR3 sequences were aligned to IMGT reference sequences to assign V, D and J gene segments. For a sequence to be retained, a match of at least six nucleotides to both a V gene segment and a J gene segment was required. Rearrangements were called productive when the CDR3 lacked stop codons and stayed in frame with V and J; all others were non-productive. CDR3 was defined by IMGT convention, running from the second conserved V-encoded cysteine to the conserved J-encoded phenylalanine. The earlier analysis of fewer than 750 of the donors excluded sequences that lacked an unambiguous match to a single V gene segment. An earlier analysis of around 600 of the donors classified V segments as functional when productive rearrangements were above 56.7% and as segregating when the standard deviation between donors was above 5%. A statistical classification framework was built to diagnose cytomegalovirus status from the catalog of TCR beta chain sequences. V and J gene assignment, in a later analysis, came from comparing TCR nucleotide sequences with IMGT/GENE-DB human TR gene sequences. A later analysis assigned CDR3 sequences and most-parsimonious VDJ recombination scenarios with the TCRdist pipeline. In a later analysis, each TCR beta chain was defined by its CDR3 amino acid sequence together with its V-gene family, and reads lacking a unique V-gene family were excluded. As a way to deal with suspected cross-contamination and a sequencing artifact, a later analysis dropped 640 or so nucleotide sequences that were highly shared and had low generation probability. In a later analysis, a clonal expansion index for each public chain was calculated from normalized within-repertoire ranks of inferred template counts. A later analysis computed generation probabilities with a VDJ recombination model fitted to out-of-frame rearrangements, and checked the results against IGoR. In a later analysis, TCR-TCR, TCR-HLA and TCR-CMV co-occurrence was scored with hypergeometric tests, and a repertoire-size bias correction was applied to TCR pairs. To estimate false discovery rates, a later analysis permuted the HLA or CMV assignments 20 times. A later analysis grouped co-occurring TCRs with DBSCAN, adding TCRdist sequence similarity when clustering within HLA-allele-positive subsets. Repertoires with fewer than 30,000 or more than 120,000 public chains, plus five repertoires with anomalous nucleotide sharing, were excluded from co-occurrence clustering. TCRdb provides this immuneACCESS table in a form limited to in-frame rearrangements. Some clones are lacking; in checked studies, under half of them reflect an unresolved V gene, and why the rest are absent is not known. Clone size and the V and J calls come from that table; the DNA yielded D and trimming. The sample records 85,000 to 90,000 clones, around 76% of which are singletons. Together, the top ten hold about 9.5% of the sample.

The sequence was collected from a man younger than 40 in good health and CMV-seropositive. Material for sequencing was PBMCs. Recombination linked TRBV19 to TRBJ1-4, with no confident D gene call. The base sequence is TGTGCCAGTAGTGGGAGGGCGGCCGGTGAAAAACTGTTTTTT. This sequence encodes CASSGRAAGEKLFF. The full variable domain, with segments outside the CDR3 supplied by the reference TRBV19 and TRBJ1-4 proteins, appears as DGGITQSPKYLFRKEGQNVTLSCEQNLNHDAMYWYRQDPGQGLRLIYYSQIVNDFQKGDIAEGYSVSREKKESFPLTVTSAQKNPTAFYLCASSGRAAGEKLFFGSGTQLSVL.